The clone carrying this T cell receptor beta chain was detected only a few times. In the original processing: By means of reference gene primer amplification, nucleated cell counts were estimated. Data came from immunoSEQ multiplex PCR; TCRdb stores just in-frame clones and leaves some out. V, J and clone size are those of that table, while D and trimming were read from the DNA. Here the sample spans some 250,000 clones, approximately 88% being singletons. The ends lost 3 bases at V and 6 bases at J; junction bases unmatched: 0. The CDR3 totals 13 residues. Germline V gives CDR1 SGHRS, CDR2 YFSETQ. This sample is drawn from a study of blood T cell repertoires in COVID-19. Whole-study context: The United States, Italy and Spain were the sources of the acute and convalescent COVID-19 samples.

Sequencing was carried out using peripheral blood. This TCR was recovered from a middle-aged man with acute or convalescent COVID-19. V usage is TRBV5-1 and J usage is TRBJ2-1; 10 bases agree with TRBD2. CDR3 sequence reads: CASSWTSGNEQFF. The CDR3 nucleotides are TGCGCCAGCAGCTGGACTAGCGGCAATGAGCAGTTCTTC.